This T cell receptor (beta chain) emerged from a study of blood T cell repertoires in COVID-19. Across the study: PBMCs, B-cell-depleted T cells, or T cells were the source of the cDNA or gDNA that made up the material.

The V end was cut by 6 bases, the J end by 7 bases, with 12 bases between. Germline V gene data show CDR1 as MNHEY and CDR2 as SVGEGT. This CDR3 is 12 amino acids long. As processed by the authors: Estimates of nucleated cell counts were drawn from the amplification of reference gene primers. Produced via immunoSEQ multiplex PCR; TCRdb's table is partial and in-frame only. The DNA was the basis for D and trimming; V, J and clone size are from that table. The sample comprises 200,000 to 250,000 clones, 82% of which are singletons, and less than 6% rests with the top ten. Sample: peripheral blood. The receptor was derived from a woman between 65 and 79 years old with COVID-19, enrolled during active disease. The chain recombines TRBV6-2 or TRBV6-3 with TRBJ1-2; D unresolved. CDR3 amino acids: CASSVFGSGYTF. In DNA form, the CDR3 reads TGTGCCAGCAGCGTTTTCGGGAGTGGCTACACCTTC.